This note documents a single TCR beta chain sequence. The antigen remains unidentified. TCRdb re-called the reads with MiXCR, one entry per CDR3 protein. The top ten clones hold 7.6% of a sample with over 55,000 distinct CDR3 sequences, around 60% of them seen once. CDR3 length: 13 amino acids. V lost 3 bases and J lost 4, with 10 bases in between. CDR1 SGHRS and CDR2 YFSETQ come from the germline V gene. This sample is drawn from a study of type 1 regulatory T cells. Study summary: T-allo10 is a Tr1-enriched, alloantigen-specific CD4 T cell product made in vitro.

The graft donor-derived T-allo10 cells reportedly recognize host alloantigens, are anergic, and suppress alloantigen-specifically. Input material: cultured T cells, either the whole culture or a sorted T cell fraction (not recorded which). Noted subset: Tr1-enriched cell product generated in vitro against host alloantigens. This chain joins TRBV5-1 and TRBJ2-5, with D perhaps given as TRBD1 or TRBD2 (5 bases each). The TCR originated in a human donor in good health. The CDR3 region is CASSSAGTETQYF. DNA for the CDR3: TGCGCCAGCAGCTCCGCCGGGACAGAGACCCAGTACTTC.